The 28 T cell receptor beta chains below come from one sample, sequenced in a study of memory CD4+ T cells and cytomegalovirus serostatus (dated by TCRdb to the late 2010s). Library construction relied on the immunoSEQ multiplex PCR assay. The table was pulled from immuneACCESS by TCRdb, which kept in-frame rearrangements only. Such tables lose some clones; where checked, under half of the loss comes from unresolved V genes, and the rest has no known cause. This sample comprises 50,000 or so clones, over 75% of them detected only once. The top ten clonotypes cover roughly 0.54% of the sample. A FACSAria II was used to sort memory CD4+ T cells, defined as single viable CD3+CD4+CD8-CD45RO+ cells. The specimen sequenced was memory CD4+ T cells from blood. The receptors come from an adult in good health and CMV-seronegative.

CDR3 protein: CASSPRGTDTEAFF. In DNA, the CDR3 is TGCGCCAGCAGCCCAAGGGGGACAGACACTGAAGCTTTCTTT. V gene TRBV4-3 combines with J gene TRBJ1-1, with 7 nucleotides matching TRBD1. The ends lost 4 bases at V and 3 bases at J; junction bases unmatched: 5. From germline, CDR1 is LGHNA and CDR2 YSLEER. The CDR3 runs 14 residues.

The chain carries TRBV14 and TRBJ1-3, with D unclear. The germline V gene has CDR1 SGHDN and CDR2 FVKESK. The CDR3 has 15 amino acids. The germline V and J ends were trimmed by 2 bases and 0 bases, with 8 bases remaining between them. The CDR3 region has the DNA TGTGCCAGCAGCCAACGGGCAGTCTCTGGAAACACCATATATTTT. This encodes CASSQRAVSGNTIYF.

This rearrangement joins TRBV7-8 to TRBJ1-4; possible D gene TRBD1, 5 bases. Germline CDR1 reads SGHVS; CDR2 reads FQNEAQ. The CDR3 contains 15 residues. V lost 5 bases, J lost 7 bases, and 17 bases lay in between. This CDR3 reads CASSPEWDGGEKLFF. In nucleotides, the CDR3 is TGTGCCAGCAGCCCTGAGTGGGACGGGGGTGAAAAACTGTTTTTT.

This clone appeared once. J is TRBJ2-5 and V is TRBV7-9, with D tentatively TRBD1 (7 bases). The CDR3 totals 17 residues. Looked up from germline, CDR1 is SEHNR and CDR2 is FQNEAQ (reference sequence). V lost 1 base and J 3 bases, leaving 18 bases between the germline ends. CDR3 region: CASSLDPGAGGKETQYF. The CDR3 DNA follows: TGTGCCAGCAGCTTAGACCCGGGGGCAGGGGGAAAAGAGACCCAGTACTTC.

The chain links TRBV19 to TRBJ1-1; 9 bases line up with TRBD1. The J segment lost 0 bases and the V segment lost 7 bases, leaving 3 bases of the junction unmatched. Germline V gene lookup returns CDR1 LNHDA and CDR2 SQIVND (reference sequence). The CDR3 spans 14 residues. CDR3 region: CASIGTGLNTEAFF. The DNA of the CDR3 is TGTGCCAGTATCGGGACAGGGTTGAACACTGAAGCTTTCTTT.

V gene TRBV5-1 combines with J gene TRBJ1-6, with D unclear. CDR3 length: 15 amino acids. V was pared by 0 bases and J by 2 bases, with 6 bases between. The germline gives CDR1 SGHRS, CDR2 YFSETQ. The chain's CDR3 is CASSLAGTYNSPLHF. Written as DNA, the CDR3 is TGCGCCAGCAGCTTGGCGGGGACCTATAATTCACCCCTCCACTTT.

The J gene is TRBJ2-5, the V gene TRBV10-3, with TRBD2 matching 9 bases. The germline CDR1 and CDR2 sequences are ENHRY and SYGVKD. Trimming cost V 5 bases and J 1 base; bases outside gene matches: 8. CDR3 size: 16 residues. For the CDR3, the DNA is TGTGCCATCAGTCCCGGGACTAGCAGCTTCCAAGAGACCCAGTACTTC. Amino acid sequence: CAISPGTSSFQETQYF.

Here the CDR3 DNA reads TGTGCCAGCAGTGAACAGACTAGCTCAAAAGATACGCAGTATTTT. It is translated as CASSEQTSSKDTQYF. The chain has TRBV6-1 and TRBJ2-3; 7 bases align to TRBD2. The CDR3 is 15 amino acids. Germline CDR1 MNHNS, CDR2 SASEGT. V gave up 2 bases and J gave up 5 bases; unmatched junction bases: 7.

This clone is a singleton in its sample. This CDR3 is CSATRQGSGELFF. DNA of the CDR3: TGCAGCGCAACACGCCAGGGGTCCGGGGAGCTGTTTTTT. V usage is TRBV29-1 and J usage is TRBJ2-2, with a weak D call TRBD1 (6 bases). The V end lost 7 bases, the J end lost 6 bases, and 15 bases lay between the germline ends. CDR3 size: 13 residues. In germline, CDR1 is SQVTM, CDR2 ANQGSEA.

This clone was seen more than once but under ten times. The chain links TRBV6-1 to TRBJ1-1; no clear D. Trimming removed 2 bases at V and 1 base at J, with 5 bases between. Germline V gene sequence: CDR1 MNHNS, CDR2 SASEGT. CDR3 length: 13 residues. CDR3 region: CASSEQENTEAFF. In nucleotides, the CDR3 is TGTGCCAGCAGTGAACAGGAGAACACTGAAGCTTTCTTT.

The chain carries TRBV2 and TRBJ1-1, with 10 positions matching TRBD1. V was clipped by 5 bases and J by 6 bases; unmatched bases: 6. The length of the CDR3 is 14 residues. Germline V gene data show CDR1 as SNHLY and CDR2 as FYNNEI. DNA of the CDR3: TGTGCCAGCAGTTATACCGGACAGGGGGCTGAAGCTTTCTTT. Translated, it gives CASSYTGQGAEAFF.

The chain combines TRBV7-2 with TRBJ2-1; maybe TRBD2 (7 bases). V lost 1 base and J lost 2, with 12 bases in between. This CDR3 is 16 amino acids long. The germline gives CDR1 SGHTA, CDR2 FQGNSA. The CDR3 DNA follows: TGTGCCAGCAGCTTAGGAGGGGGGGCCCCCTACAATGAGCAGTTCTTC. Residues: CASSLGGGAPYNEQFF.

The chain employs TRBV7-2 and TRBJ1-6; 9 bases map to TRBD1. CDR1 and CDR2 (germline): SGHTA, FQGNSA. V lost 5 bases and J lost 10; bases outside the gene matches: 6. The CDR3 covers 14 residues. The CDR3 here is CASSPDRGRSPLHF. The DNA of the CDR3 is TGTGCCAGCAGCCCGGACAGGGGTCGATCACCCCTCCACTTT.

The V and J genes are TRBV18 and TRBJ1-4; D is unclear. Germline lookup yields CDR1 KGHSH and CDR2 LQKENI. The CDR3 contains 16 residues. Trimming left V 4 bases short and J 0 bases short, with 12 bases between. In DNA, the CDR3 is TGTGCCAGCTCACAGCAGTGGGCAGCAACTAATGAAAAACTGTTTTTT. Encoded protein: CASSQQWAATNEKLFF.

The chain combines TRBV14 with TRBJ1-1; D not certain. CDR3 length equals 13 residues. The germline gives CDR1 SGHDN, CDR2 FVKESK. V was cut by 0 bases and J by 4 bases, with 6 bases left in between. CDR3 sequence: CASSQDLGTEAFF. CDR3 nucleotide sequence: TGTGCCAGCAGCCAAGATCTGGGCACTGAAGCTTTCTTT.

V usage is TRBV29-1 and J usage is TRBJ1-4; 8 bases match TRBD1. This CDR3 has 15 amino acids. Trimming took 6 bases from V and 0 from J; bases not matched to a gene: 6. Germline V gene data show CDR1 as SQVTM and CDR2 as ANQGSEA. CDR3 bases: TGCAGCGTCGGCGGGACAGGCGCAACTAATGAAAAACTGTTTTTT. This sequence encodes CSVGGTGATNEKLFF.

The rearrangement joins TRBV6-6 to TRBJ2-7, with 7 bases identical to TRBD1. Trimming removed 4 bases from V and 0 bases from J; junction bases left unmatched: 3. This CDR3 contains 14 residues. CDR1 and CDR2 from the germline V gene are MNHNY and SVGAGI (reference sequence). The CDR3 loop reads CASSSGTASYEQYF. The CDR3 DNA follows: TGTGCCAGCAGTTCCGGGACAGCCTCCTACGAGCAGTACTTC.

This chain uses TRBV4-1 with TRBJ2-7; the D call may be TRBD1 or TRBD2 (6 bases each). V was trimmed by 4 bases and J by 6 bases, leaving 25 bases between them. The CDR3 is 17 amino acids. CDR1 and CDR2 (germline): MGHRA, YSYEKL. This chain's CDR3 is CASSLEEGGDFSVEQYF. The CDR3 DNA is TGCGCCAGCAGCCTTGAGGAGGGGGGTGATTTTAGCGTCGAGCAGTACTTC.

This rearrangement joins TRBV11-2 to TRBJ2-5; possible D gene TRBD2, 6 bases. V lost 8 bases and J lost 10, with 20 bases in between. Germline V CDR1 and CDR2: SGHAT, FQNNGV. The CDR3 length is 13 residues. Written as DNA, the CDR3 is TGTGCCAGCTCCCCCGCGGGGACCTCAGGCCAGTACTTC. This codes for CASSPAGTSGQYF.

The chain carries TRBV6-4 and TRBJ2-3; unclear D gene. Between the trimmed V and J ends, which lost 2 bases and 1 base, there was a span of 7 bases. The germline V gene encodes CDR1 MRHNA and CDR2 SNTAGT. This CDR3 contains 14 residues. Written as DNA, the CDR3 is TGTGCCAGCAGTGACAGGCTAGGCACAGATACGCAGTATTTT. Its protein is CASSDRLGTDTQYF.

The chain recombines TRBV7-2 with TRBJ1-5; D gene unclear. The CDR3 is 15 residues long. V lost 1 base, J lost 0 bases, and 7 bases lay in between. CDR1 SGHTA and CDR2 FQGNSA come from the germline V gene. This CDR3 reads CASSLEQNSNQPQHF. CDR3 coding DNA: TGTGCCAGCAGCTTAGAGCAGAATAGCAATCAGCCCCAGCATTTT.

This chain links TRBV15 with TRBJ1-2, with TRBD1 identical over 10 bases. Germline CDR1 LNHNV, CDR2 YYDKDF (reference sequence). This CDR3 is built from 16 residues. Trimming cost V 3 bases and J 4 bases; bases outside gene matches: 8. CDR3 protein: CATSRVDRGRGYGYTF. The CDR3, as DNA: TGTGCCACCAGCAGGGTTGACAGGGGGCGAGGCTATGGCTACACCTTC.

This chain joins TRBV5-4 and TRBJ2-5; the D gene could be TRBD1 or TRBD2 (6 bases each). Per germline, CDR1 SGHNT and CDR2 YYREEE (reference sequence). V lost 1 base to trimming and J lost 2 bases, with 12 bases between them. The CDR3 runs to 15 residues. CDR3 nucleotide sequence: TGTGCCAGCAGCTTGATCCGGGGGCGTCAAGAGACCCAGTACTTC. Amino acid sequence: CASSLIRGRQETQYF.

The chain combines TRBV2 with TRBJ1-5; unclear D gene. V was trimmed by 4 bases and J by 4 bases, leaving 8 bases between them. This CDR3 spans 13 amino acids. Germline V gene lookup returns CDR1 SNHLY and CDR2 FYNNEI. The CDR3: CASSVRGNQPQHF. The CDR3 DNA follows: TGTGCCAGCAGTGTTAGAGGGAATCAGCCCCAGCATTTT.

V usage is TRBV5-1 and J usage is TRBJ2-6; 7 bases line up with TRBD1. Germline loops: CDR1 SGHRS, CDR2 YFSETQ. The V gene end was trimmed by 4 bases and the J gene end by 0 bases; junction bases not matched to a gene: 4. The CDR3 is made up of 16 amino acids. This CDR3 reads CASSATGFSGANVLTF. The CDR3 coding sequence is TGCGCCAGCAGCGCGACAGGGTTCTCTGGGGCCAACGTCCTGACTTTC.

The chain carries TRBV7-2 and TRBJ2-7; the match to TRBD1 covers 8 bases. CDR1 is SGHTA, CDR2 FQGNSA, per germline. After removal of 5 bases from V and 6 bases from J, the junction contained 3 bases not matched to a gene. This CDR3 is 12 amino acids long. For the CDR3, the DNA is TGTGCCAGCAGCACACAGGGGGTCGAGCAGTACTTC. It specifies CASSTQGVEQYF.

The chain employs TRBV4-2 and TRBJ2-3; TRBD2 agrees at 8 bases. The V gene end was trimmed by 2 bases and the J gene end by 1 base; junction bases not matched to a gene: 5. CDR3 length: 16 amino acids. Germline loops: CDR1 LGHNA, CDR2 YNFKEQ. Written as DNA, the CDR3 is TGTGCCAGCAGCCAAAGTTCGCGGGGGGGCACAGATACGCAGTATTTT. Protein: CASSQSSRGGTDTQYF.

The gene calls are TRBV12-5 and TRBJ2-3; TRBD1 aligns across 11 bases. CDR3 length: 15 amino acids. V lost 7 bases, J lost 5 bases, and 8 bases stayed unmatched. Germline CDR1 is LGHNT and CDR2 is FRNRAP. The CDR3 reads CASAQDRGRGDTQYF. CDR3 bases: TGTGCTAGTGCCCAGGACAGGGGGCGCGGAGATACGCAGTATTTT.